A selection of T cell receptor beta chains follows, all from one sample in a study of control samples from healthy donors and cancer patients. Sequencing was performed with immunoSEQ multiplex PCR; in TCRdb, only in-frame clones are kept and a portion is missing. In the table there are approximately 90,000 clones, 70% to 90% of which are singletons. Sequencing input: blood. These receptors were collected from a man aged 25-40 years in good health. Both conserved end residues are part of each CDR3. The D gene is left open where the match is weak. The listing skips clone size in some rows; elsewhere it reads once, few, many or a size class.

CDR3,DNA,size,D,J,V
CATSDGRGLNQPQHF,TGTGCCACCAGTGATGGCAGGGGCCTGAATCAGCCCCAGCATTTT,-,-,TRBJ1-5,TRBV24-1
CASSLEGGRVHGYTF,TGTGCCAGCAGCCTCGAGGGGGGCAGAGTTCATGGCTACACCTTC,-,-,TRBJ1-2,TRBV3-1/TRBV3-2
CASSESGRGNQPQHF,TGCGCCAGCAGTGAGTCGGGACGGGGCAATCAGCCCCAGCATTTT,-,-,TRBJ1-5,TRBV10-2
CASRLGPVDSPLHF,TGTGCCAGCAGATTGGGGCCGGTGGATTCACCCCTCCACTTT,-,-,TRBJ1-6,TRBV27
CASSLGAGGLEQYF,TGTGCCAGCAGCTTGGGAGCGGGGGGCCTCGAGCAGTACTTC,-,TRBD2,TRBJ2-7,TRBV5-4
CASSLEGASAETQYF,TGTGCCAGCAGCCTGGAGGGCGCTAGCGCAGAGACCCAGTACTTC,-,-,TRBJ2-5,TRBV5-4
CASRRTSGGQETQYF,TGTGCCAGCAGGAGGACTAGCGGGGGTCAAGAGACCCAGTACTTC,-,TRBD2,TRBJ2-5,TRBV6-5
CASSQDGGNQPQHF,TGCGCCAGCAGCCAGGACGGGGGCAATCAGCCCCAGCATTTT,-,-,TRBJ1-5,TRBV5-1
CASSLDGGQQETQYF,TGTGCCAGCAGCTTAGATGGGGGACAACAAGAGACCCAGTACTTC,-,-,TRBJ2-5,TRBV11-2
CASAKGPGELFF,TGTGCCAGCGCAAAGGGACCCGGGGAGCTGTTTTTT,medium-sized,-,TRBJ2-2,TRBV25-1
CASSLRTDFSYNEQFF,TGTGCCAGCAGTCTCCGGACCGATTTCTCCTACAATGAGCAGTTCTTC,-,-,TRBJ2-1,TRBV9
CASSRQDTYEQYF,TGTGCCAGCTCACGGCAGGATACCTACGAGCAGTACTTC,-,-,TRBJ2-7,TRBV18
CASRVYEVNEQFF,TGTGCCAGCAGGGTTTATGAGGTCAATGAGCAGTTCTTC,-,-,TRBJ2-1,TRBV2
CSASAQGSVSGYTF,TGCAGTGCTAGTGCACAGGGGAGCGTGAGTGGCTACACCTTC,-,TRBD1,TRBJ1-2,TRBV20-1